The rows below give T cell receptor beta chains drawn from one sample of a study of CD8 T cells in Susac syndrome. MiXCR, run by TCRdb on the immunoSEQ multiplex PCR reads, gives a single entry per CDR3 protein. Among 180,000 or so distinct CDR3 sequences listed, roughly 94% were seen once. Sequenced: CD4+ T cells from PBMCs. These receptors were collected from a human donor in good health. CDR3s include the opening cysteine and the closing phenylalanine or tryptophan. A D gene is named only where the DNA matches it firmly. Clone size is shown for a subset of rows, as once, few, many or a class of expanded clone.

CDR3 DNA,CDR3 protein,J gene,clone size,D gene,V gene
TGCAGCGCAGGAGGCAGGGCGGATACTGAAGCTTTCTTT,CSAGGRADTEAFF,TRBJ1-1,NA,NA,TRBV29-1
TGTGCCAGCAGCTCGGACCTAGCCTACGAGCAGTACTTC,CASSSDLAYEQYF,TRBJ2-7,NA,NA,TRBV3-1
TGCAGTGCCCGACCGGGGTACCAAGAGACCCAGTACTTC,CSARPGYQETQYF,TRBJ2-5,NA,NA,TRBV20-1
TGTGCCAGCAGCTTGCAAGGAGGCAACTATGGCTACACCTTC,CASSLQGGNYGYTF,TRBJ1-2,few,NA,TRBV7-2
TGCGCCAGCAGCCGAGAGGGTTCAACTAATGAAAAACTGTTTTTT,CASSREGSTNEKLFF,TRBJ1-4,NA,NA,TRBV4-3
TGCAGTGCTCGAGTAGCGGGAGGCCCCTACAATGAGCAGTTCTTC,CSARVAGGPYNEQFF,TRBJ2-1,NA,TRBD2,TRBV20-1
TGTGCCAGCAGTTTATATGAGGTCCAAAACATTCAGTACTTC,CASSLYEVQNIQYF,TRBJ2-4,once,NA,TRBV28
TGCAGCGGGGGGGAGGTGGCGGGAGAGACCCAGTACTTC,CSGGEVAGETQYF,TRBJ2-5,NA,NA,TRBV29-1
TGCAGCGTTCGGGGGCTCGAGACCCAGTACTTC,CSVRGLETQYF,TRBJ2-5,NA,NA,TRBV29-1
TGTGCCAGTAGCGCACAGGGAGCTAATCAGCCCCAGCATTTT,CASSAQGANQPQHF,TRBJ1-5,NA,NA,TRBV19
TGTGCCAGCACCCTTTCTCAGGGACTAGCGGGAGTCGAGCAGTACTTC,CASTLSQGLAGVEQYF,TRBJ2-7,NA,TRBD2,TRBV12-3/TRBV12-4
TGTGCCAGCAGCCCGGACCTATACGCCGTCTACGAGCAGTACTTC,CASSPDLYAVYEQYF,TRBJ2-7,NA,NA,TRBV3-1
TGTGCCTGGACTAGGTCGGGAGAGCAGTACTTC,CAWTRSGEQYF,TRBJ2-7,NA,NA,TRBV30
TGTGCCTGGATGATAGGGAACCTGGAGACCCAGTACTTC,CAWMIGNLETQYF,TRBJ2-5,NA,NA,TRBV30
TGTGCCACCAGCACCGACAGGGTTGCCTCCTACGAGCAGTACTTC,CATSTDRVASYEQYF,TRBJ2-7,NA,TRBD1,TRBV15
TGTGCCAGCAGCTGGCTGGGGCAGGGGGAGACCCAGTACTTC,CASSWLGQGETQYF,TRBJ2-5,NA,NA,TRBV7-6
TGTGCCTGGAGTGTAATGTTTGGCGGGAGGGCTGAAGATACGCAGTATTTT,CAWSVMFGGRAEDTQYF,TRBJ2-3,once,TRBD2,TRBV30
TGCAGTGCTAGTCCTTCCGGGACTAAAGTCGGGGAGCTGTTTTTT,CSASPSGTKVGELFF,TRBJ2-2,NA,TRBD2,TRBV20-1
TGTGCCAGCAGCCACACCAAATCCCAACTAGCGGGACCTTCCCATGAGCAGTTCTTC,CASSHTKSQLAGPSHEQFF,TRBJ2-1,NA,TRBD2,TRBV14
TGTGCCAGCGGCCACAGGGAGGATCGGACCCAGCATTTT,CASGHREDRTQHF,TRBJ1-5,NA,NA,TRBV6-5
TGTGCCACCAGCAGAGATCGGAACAAAAATCAGCCCCAGCATTTT,CATSRDRNKNQPQHF,TRBJ1-5,NA,NA,TRBV15
TGCAGTGCGCAGCAGCGGGGGAGCTCCTACAATGAGCAGTTCTTC,CSAQQRGSSYNEQFF,TRBJ2-1,NA,TRBD2,TRBV20-1
TGTGCCAGCAGTTCGGGACTGCCGCCATACAATGAGCAGTTCTTC,CASSSGLPPYNEQFF,TRBJ2-1,NA,NA,TRBV6-4
TGTGCCAGCAGCGCTGGGACAACGAACACCGGGGAGCTGTTTTTT,CASSAGTTNTGELFF,TRBJ2-2,NA,NA,TRBV9
TGTGCCAGCACCCAGACTAGCGGAGCGAACACCGGGGAGCTGTTTTTT,CASTQTSGANTGELFF,TRBJ2-2,NA,TRBD2,TRBV12-3/TRBV12-4
TGTGCCAGCAGAGGAGGTCCCAGGGGAGCTTTCTTT,CASRGGPRGAFF,TRBJ1-1,once,NA,TRBV12-3/TRBV12-4
TGCAGCGTTGGGAGTAGGTACGAGCAGTACTTC,CSVGSRYEQYF,TRBJ2-7,NA,NA,TRBV29-1
TGTGCCAGCTCAAGAGACTTGGGCGTTCATGAGCAGTTCTTC,CASSRDLGVHEQFF,TRBJ2-1,NA,NA,TRBV6-5
TGTGCCAGCAGCTTAGTCCACGGCCCGAAGGGCTACACCTTC,CASSLVHGPKGYTF,TRBJ1-2,NA,NA,TRBV7-2
TGCAGTGCTAGTTTTAGCGGGAGCTCCTACGAGCAGTACTTC,CSASFSGSSYEQYF,TRBJ2-7,NA,TRBD2,TRBV20-1
TGTGCCAGCAGCTCATCGACAGGGGATAATGAAAAACTGTTTTTT,CASSSSTGDNEKLFF,TRBJ1-4,NA,TRBD1,TRBV9
TGTGCCAGCACCCCTGGTCTAGCGGCTACCTACGAGCAGTACTTC,CASTPGLAATYEQYF,TRBJ2-7,NA,TRBD2,TRBV12-3/TRBV12-4
TGTGCCAGCAGTGAAGTACTAGAGACCCAGTACTTC,CASSEVLETQYF,TRBJ2-5,few,NA,TRBV6-1
TGTGCCAGCAGCTCATCACAGGTCTACGAGCAGTACTTC,CASSSSQVYEQYF,TRBJ2-7,NA,NA,TRBV11-1
TGCAGCGTTGAGCGGGCTAGCGGGAGGGCCCAGTTCTTC,CSVERASGRAQFF,TRBJ2-1,NA,TRBD2,TRBV29-1
TGTGCCAGCAGCCGGACGACAGGGGCCAACGAGCAGTACTTC,CASSRTTGANEQYF,TRBJ2-7,NA,TRBD1,TRBV27
TGTGCCAGCAGTTTTTCCGGCAGGGCCGACGGGGAGCTGTTTTTT,CASSFSGRADGELFF,TRBJ2-2,NA,NA,TRBV12-3/TRBV12-4
TGTGCCAGCAGCCAAAGGACCGGCACAGATACGCAGTATTTT,CASSQRTGTDTQYF,TRBJ2-3,once,NA,TRBV3-1
TGTGCCAGCAGCTTAGTTTCAGGGACAGTAAACTATGGCTACACCTTC,CASSLVSGTVNYGYTF,TRBJ1-2,NA,TRBD1,TRBV7-9
TGTGCCAGCACCAGGGCTTTGAACACTGAAGCTTTCTTT,CASTRALNTEAFF,TRBJ1-1,NA,NA,TRBV27
TGTGCCACCAGCAGAGCCGCATCCCATGAGCAGTTCTTC,CATSRAASHEQFF,TRBJ2-1,NA,NA,TRBV15
TGTGCCAGCAGCTTAGGGACAGGGCAGTACAATGAGCAGTTCTTC,CASSLGTGQYNEQFF,TRBJ2-1,NA,TRBD1,TRBV7-7
TGCAGTGCTCCTGATGTAGCGGGAGCCCCCACAGATACGCAGTATTTT,CSAPDVAGAPTDTQYF,TRBJ2-3,once,TRBD2,TRBV20-1
TGTGCCAGTAAAAGGACAGGGGATTCCGACGAGCAGTACTTC,CASKRTGDSDEQYF,TRBJ2-7,NA,TRBD1,TRBV19